This TCR beta chain is from a study of blood T cell repertoires in COVID-19. Study-wide context: Acute-phase and convalescent COVID-19 samples originated in the United States, Italy and Spain. In each case, the material was cDNA or gDNA derived from T cells, B-cell-depleted T cells, or PBMCs.

Authors' processing steps: By means of reference gene primer amplification, nucleated cell counts were estimated. The protocol was immunoSEQ multiplex PCR, while the TCRdb copy is restricted to in-frame clones and leaves out a portion. The V and J calls and clone size come from that table; D and trimming were worked out from the DNA. This sample carries about 240,000 clones, 75% to 90% of them seen once, and the ten largest clones take 3% to 3.5%. V was pared by 4 bases and J by 0 bases, with 5 bases of the junction left unmatched. Germline V gene sequence: CDR1 SGHRS, CDR2 YFSETQ. The CDR3 is made up of 18 amino acids.

The sequencing sample was made of peripheral blood. The TCR was taken from a woman aged 30 to 39 who had recovered from COVID-19. The chain couples TRBV5-1 to TRBJ2-6; TRBD1 matches at 12 bases. The CDR3 DNA follows: TGCGCCAGCAGCGAGGGACAGGGGGCTTTCTCTGGGGCCAACGTCCTGACTTTC. It specifies CASSEGQGAFSGANVLTF.